These 12 T cell receptor beta chains share one sample of origin, sequenced in a study of blood T cell repertoires in COVID-19. Measured with immunoSEQ multiplex PCR; TCRdb has only the in-frame clones, and not every one. The sample holds over 150,000 clones, approximately 90% seen once. Material: PBMCs or T cells enriched from blood (not recorded which). The receptors come from a woman between 25 and 40 years old who had recovered from COVID-19.

This clone was detected only a few times. This chain connects TRBV7-9 to TRBJ2-2; 7 positions match TRBD1. CDR3 size: 18 residues. V shed 4 bases and J 2 bases; nucleotides not matched to a gene: 13. CDR1 SEHNR and CDR2 FQNEAQ come from the germline V gene (reference sequence). The CDR3 reads CASSSRDSLPLNTGELFF. CDR3 DNA: TGTGCCAGCAGCTCCCGGGACAGCCTACCCCTTAACACCGGGGAGCTGTTTTTT.

The chain couples TRBV27 to TRBJ2-3, with TRBD1 matching over 8 bases. Germline trimming cut 5 bases from V and 6 bases from J; bases unmatched to any gene: 10. Germline loops: CDR1 MNHEY, CDR2 SMNVEV (reference sequence). The CDR3 contains 15 residues. CDR3 DNA sequence: TGTGCCAGCAGTCTGAGGGACAGGCCCCCTGATACGCAGTATTTT. Its translation: CASSLRDRPPDTQYF.

This clone was seen just once. The chain is built from TRBV10-3 and TRBJ1-1; tentative D call: TRBD1 (6 bases). This CDR3 contains 14 residues. Trimming shortened V by 6 bases and J by 2 bases, and 13 bases separated the two germline ends. CDR1 and CDR2 (germline): ENHRY, SYGVKD. The CDR3 sequence: CAISRQGTNTEAFF. In DNA, the CDR3 is TGTGCCATCAGCAGGCAGGGGACCAACACTGAAGCTTTCTTT.

The CDR3: CASSQESQGLGQPQHF. For the CDR3, the DNA is TGCGCCAGCAGCCAAGAGTCGCAGGGGTTGGGTCAGCCCCAGCATTTT. The chain uses TRBV4-3 and TRBJ1-5, with a tentative D call TRBD1 (6 bases). Trimming removed 0 bases from V and 6 bases from J, with 15 bases in between. CDR1 LGHNA and CDR2 YSLEER come from the germline V gene. This CDR3 has 16 residues.

The CDR3 loop is CASSYRGGPQHF. The CDR3, as DNA: TGTGCCAGCAGTTACCGGGGGGGGCCCCAGCATTTT. The chain has TRBV6-5 and TRBJ1-5, with a weak D call TRBD1 (5 bases). The CDR3 has 12 amino acids. Looked up from germline, CDR1 is MNHEY and CDR2 is SVGAGI. V gave up 2 bases and J gave up 9 bases, with 8 bases separating them.

The rearrangement links TRBV5-6 to TRBJ1-5; D call uncertain. CDR1 SGHDT and CDR2 YYEEEE come from the germline V gene. V shed 4 bases and J shed 5 bases, with 16 bases lying between them. This CDR3 comprises 15 residues. The CDR3 loop is CASSNRGGIYQPQHF. The CDR3 region has the DNA TGTGCCAGCAGCAACCGGGGAGGGATTTATCAGCCCCAGCATTTT.

The V and J genes are TRBV7-3 and TRBJ2-7; 7 positions agree with TRBD1. The germline V gene encodes CDR1 SGHTA and CDR2 FQGTGA. The CDR3 totals 16 residues. V lost 5 bases and J lost 5; bases outside the gene matches: 15. CDR3 region: CASSPHPRQGVHEQYF. CDR3 coding DNA: TGTGCCAGCAGCCCGCACCCCAGACAGGGAGTCCACGAGCAGTACTTC.

The V gene is TRBV5-4, the J gene TRBJ2-3, with D perhaps matching TRBD1 (6 bases). V was clipped by 5 bases and J by 4 bases, with 20 bases between them. The CDR3 spans 16 residues. Germline loops: CDR1 SGHNT, CDR2 YYREEE (reference sequence). The CDR3 sequence: CASRPDRFSLPDTQYF. CDR3 DNA: TGTGCCAGCAGGCCTGACAGGTTTTCTCTCCCAGATACGCAGTATTTT.

The chain uses TRBV7-9 and TRBJ2-7, with TRBD2 identical over 7 bases. The V segment lost 3 bases and the J segment 3 bases; nucleotides outside the gene matches: 8. The CDR3 is 15 amino acids. Germline V lookup: CDR1 SEHNR, CDR2 FQNEAQ (reference sequence). The CDR3: CASSLREGSRYEQYF. CDR3 nucleotides: TGTGCCAGCAGCTTGAGGGAGGGCTCCCGCTACGAGCAGTACTTC.

The chain carries TRBV29-1 and TRBJ2-3; D gene uncertain. The V gene's germline CDR1 is SQVTM and CDR2 ANQGSEA. The CDR3 runs to 15 residues. Trimming cost V 4 bases and J 6 bases, with 20 bases left between them. CDR3 nucleotides: TGCAGCGTTGTTTGGAGCGATCTTAACGCCGATACGCAGTATTTT. This encodes CSVVWSDLNADTQYF.

This clone was counted once. The chain is built from TRBV15 and TRBJ1-5, with no clear D. Germline V gives CDR1 LNHNV, CDR2 YYDKDF (reference sequence). This CDR3 comprises 16 residues. The V end lost 0 bases, the J end lost 0 bases, and 9 bases lay between the germline ends. CDR3 sequence reads: CATSRDEGSSNQPQHF. The CDR3 DNA is TGTGCCACCAGCAGAGATGAGGGTAGTAGCAATCAGCCCCAGCATTTT.

The CDR3 is CASSPGTSGSYEQYF. The CDR3 DNA reads as TGTGCCAGCAGCCCAGGGACTAGCGGGAGCTACGAGCAGTACTTC. The chain recombines TRBV6-6 with TRBJ2-7; TRBD2 aligns across 14 bases. V dropped 6 bases and J dropped 3; count of bases not matched to a gene: 4. This CDR3 comprises 15 residues. In germline, CDR1 is MNHNY, CDR2 SVGAGI (reference sequence).